This T cell receptor (beta chain) was sequenced during a study of OX40 agonist ivuxolimab in advanced cancers. Study-level findings and limits: Researchers report that CD8+ T cells had, on average, more expanded clones than CD4+.

Peripheral blood came from all dose cohorts at three timepoints. This CDR3 is built from 15 residues. CDR1 KGHSH and CDR2 LQKENI come from the germline V gene. Between the trimmed V and J ends, which lost 2 bases and 8 bases, there was a span of 18 bases. Libraries were prepared by immunoSEQ multiplex PCR; TCRdb keeps only in-frame clonotypes and omits some of them. The data show 110,000 or so clones, more than 85% seen once. The table lists this clone with a few counts. The antigen is undetermined. Sequencing used CD4+ or CD8+ T cells sorted from blood, obtained in a trial of the OX40 agonist ivuxolimab. The rearrangement joins TRBV18 to TRBJ1-2, with D maybe TRBD1 (6 bases). The clonotype comes from an adult with an advanced solid tumor such as melanoma, head and neck, liver or kidney cancer. The chain's CDR3 is CASSPSKGEYHGYTF. DNA for the CDR3: TGTGCCAGCTCACCATCAAAGGGGGAATATCACGGCTACACCTTC.